This T cell receptor (beta chain) emerged from a study of blood T cell repertoires in COVID-19. For the study at large: Sites in the United States, Italy and Spain provided acute and convalescent COVID-19 samples. PBMCs, B-cell-depleted T cells, or T cells provided the cDNA or gDNA that made up the material.

In the study's own analysis: How many nucleated cells were present was estimated from reference gene primer amplification. Method: immunoSEQ multiplex PCR; TCRdb's copy keeps in-frame clones and lacks some. V, J and clone size are those of that table, while D and trimming were read from the DNA. The table records about 50,000 clones, approximately 85% of them present only once. The sample taken for sequencing was peripheral blood. This sequence was found in a human donor in a cohort sampled during active COVID-19.

The CDR3 sequence: CASRVAGASYNEQFF. The CDR3 DNA follows: TGTGCCAGCAGAGTAGCGGGAGCGTCCTACAATGAGCAGTTCTTC. The V gene is TRBV6-5, the J gene TRBJ2-1; 9 bases align to TRBD2. There are 15 residues in the CDR3. V was clipped by 6 bases and J by 1 base; unmatched bases: 4. CDR1 and CDR2 from the germline V gene are MNHEY and SVGAGI.